This T cell receptor beta chain comes out of a study of graft-versus-host responses after intestinal transplantation (dated by TCRdb to the early 2020s). General notes on the study: The transplants that recipients received were multivisceral, liver-intestinal, or isolated intestinal. Anti-thymocyte globulin induction was given to all recipients, followed by maintenance tacrolimus and steroids for approximately 3 years. The cohort enrolled about two dozen intestinal transplant recipients, one of whom was a retransplant, and a few patients without pretransplant specimens were excluded. Rather than going through the commercial service, samples from a few later patients were sequenced in-house on an Illumina MiSeq and processed with MiXCR. Alloreactive clones were identified by sequencing pre-transplant mixed lymphocyte reaction products and comparing these products with unstimulated pre-transplant donor and recipient T cells. After intestinal transplantation, graft-versus-host and host-versus-graft alloreactive T cell clones were followed in the graft, circulation and bone marrow using bulk TCR-beta CDR3 sequencing. Donor T cell macrochimerism was defined as a peak of at least 4% donor T cells among recipient peripheral blood mononuclear cells.

This clone was seen only a few times. Base qualities are not recorded, but no much larger clone differs from it by a single base. Library creation used the immunoSEQ multiplex PCR assay. For most patients, genomic DNA was isolated with the Qiagen DNeasy Blood and Tissue Kit and sent frozen to Adaptive Biotechnologies for TCR sequencing. For most patients, high-throughput TCR-beta CDR3 sequencing of genomic DNA was performed by Adaptive Biotechnologies. As for the original processing: Adaptive's ImmunoSEQ software was the source of the TCR sequencing data for 15 to 20 patients, while a few other patients were processed with MiXCR and VDJtools. To correct CD4 versus CD8 sorting errors, any sequence found in both subsets at a frequency ratio below 5:1 was removed. CDR3 nucleotide sequences shared by donor and recipient were removed because the origin of these sequences could not be assigned. To be classed as alloreactive, a clone needed at least 2-fold expansion over unstimulated cells and a minimum CFSE-low frequency of 0.002% (template counts) or 0.001% (read counts). A clone was considered mappable if detected in the sequenced pre-transplant spleen, lymph node, or MLR CFSE-low populations of the donor or recipient. The cumulative frequency of alloreactive clones was calculated as a percentage of all sequences, weighted by copy number. What TCRdb holds here is the immuneACCESS table cut down to in-frame rearrangements. Part of the clones is not present; checked against another copy, under half of the missing clones reflect an unresolved V gene, and the others are unexplained. V, J and clone size were drawn from that table, and D and trimming were deduced from the DNA. The sample table lists some 13,000 clones, around a third of them with a count of one. Around 6% of the sample rests with the top ten.

The CDR3 measures 15 amino acids from cysteine to phenylalanine. Of the read, only the CDR3 DNA is kept; its 45 bases are in frame from base 1. At the junction V is shortened by 2 bases and J by 4 bases, with 12 bases in between. Looking up the germline V gene yields CDR1 MNHNS and CDR2 SASEGT. Overall study results and their limits: Patients with donor T cell macrochimerism had high GvH to HvG T cell clonal ratios in their allografts. GvH clones turned up in recipient bone marrow, with some appearing earlier in ileal mucosa or blood, a pattern consistent with an intestinal mucosal origin. The relatively low number and heterogeneity of intestinal transplant patients limited the conclusions. Early after transplant, peak levels of circulating GvH clones were found to be associated with declines in HvG clones.

The time point label on this specimen signifies: cells obtained before transplantation from donor or recipient. Mixed lymphocyte reactions plated some 200,000 CFSE-labeled pre-transplant responders with some 200,000 irradiated violet-dye-labeled stimulators and were cultured for about 6 days. Proliferating CD3+CD4+CFSE-low and CD3+CD8+CFSE-low responder cells were FACS-sorted on a BD Influx sorter after the mixed lymphocyte reaction. In this chain, TRBV6-1 is recombined with TRBJ1-5; the D segment cannot be called with confidence. The sample was alloreactive CD4+ T cells from a mixed lymphocyte reaction culture, taken before intestinal transplant. This specimen's cell subset or site label, interpreted: CFSE-low proliferating T cells sorted from approximately six-day pre-transplant mixed lymphocyte reaction (GvH or HvG direction). The receptor was derived from a human patient who received an intestinal transplant. The nucleotides are TGTGCCAGCAGTGAATTGAGGGTCGGTAATCAGCCCCAGCATTTT. This gives the protein CASSELRVGNQPQHF.